These 30 T cell receptor beta chains came from one sample sequenced in a study of T cell responses to AZD1222 COVID-19 vaccine. Sequencing used immunoSEQ multiplex PCR; TCRdb keeps in-frame clones, though not all of them. The sample has around 140,000 clones; approximately 90% are singletons. This specimen was peripheral blood, taken on day 0 of AZD1222 vaccination. These receptors were collected from an adult in good health.

This chain connects TRBV24-1 to TRBJ2-1, with 7 bases fitting TRBD1. The CDR3 is 18 residues long. J gave up 1 base and V 2 bases, and 10 bases lay outside the gene matches. Germline loops: CDR1 KGHDR, CDR2 SFDVKD. The CDR3 protein is CATSDSPFTGVSYNEQFF. DNA of the CDR3: TGTGCCACCAGTGATTCTCCCTTTACAGGGGTTTCCTACAATGAGCAGTTCTTC.

The rearrangement links TRBV27 to TRBJ1-5, with D possibly being TRBD1 (5 bases). Germline assignment: CDR1 MNHEY and CDR2 SMNVEV (reference sequence). Trimming pared 5 bases from V and 4 bases from J, leaving 18 bases between. The CDR3 length is 16 residues. The CDR3 bases are TGTGCCAGCAGTCCCACCCCCCGGGGCCAGAATCAGCCCCAGCATTTT. Translation: CASSPTPRGQNQPQHF.

The V gene is TRBV30, the J gene TRBJ1-1, with D uncertain. CDR1 is GTSNPN and CDR2 is SVGIG in the germline V gene (reference sequence). CDR3 length: 11 amino acids. V was cut by 2 bases and J by 0 bases, with 1 base left in between. CDR3 sequence reads: CAWSLNTEAFF. CDR3 sequence (DNA): TGTGCCTGGAGTCTGAACACTGAAGCTTTCTTT.

This CDR3 reads CASSLAGSGQYF. The CDR3 bases are TGTGCCAGCAGCTTAGCAGGTTCCGGGCAGTACTTC. The genes are TRBV13 and TRBJ2-7; D gene ambiguous. The CDR3 sequence is 12 residues long. Per germline, CDR1 PRHDT and CDR2 FYEKMQ (reference sequence). Trimming cost V 1 base and J 9 bases, with 10 bases left between them. Together with reference TRBV13 and TRBJ2-7, the CDR3 gives the full variable domain: AAGVIQSPRHLIKEKRETATLKCYPIPRHDTVYWYQQGPGQDPQFLISFYEKMQSDKGSIPDRFSAQQFSDYHSELNMSSLELGDSALYFCASSLAGSGQYFGPGTRLTVT.

As DNA, the CDR3 is TGTGCCAGCCTGAGCGGGGGGAGATACAATGAGCAGTTCTTC. Protein product: CASLSGGRYNEQFF. The chain carries TRBV28 and TRBJ2-1; 9 nucleotides line up with TRBD2. With V trimmed by 8 bases and J by 4 bases, 6 bases remained unmatched. Germline V gives CDR1 MDHEN, CDR2 SYDVKM. This CDR3 is 14 amino acids long. The full variable domain, its missing parts supplied by reference TRBV28 and TRBJ2-1, is DVKVTQSSRYLVKRTGEKVFLECVQDMDHENMFWYRQDPGLGLRLIYFSYDVKMKEKGDIPEGYSVSREKKERFSLILESASTNQTSMYLCASLSGGRYNEQFFGPGTRLTVL.

The V and J genes are TRBV27 and TRBJ2-2; D is perhaps TRBD2 (5 bases). Trimming took off 8 bases at V and 9 bases at J, with 16 bases between the two ends. The CDR3 length is 13 residues. Looked up from germline, CDR1 is MNHEY and CDR2 is SMNVEV (reference sequence). CDR3 in DNA: TGTGCCAGCGGAGGATTAGGTGCCCGGGAGCTGTTTTTT. Its translation is CASGGLGARELFF.

The chain carries TRBV10-3 and TRBJ2-7, with 9 bases that match TRBD1. The V gene end was trimmed by 10 bases and the J gene end by 6 bases; junction bases not matched to a gene: 4. Germline CDR1 ENHRY, CDR2 SYGVKD. The CDR3 extends over 11 amino acids. Here the CDR3 DNA reads TGTGCCACAGGACAGGGGCCCGAGCAGTACTTC. Residues: CATGQGPEQYF.

The V call is TRBV19, the J call TRBJ2-5; 12 bases align to TRBD2. CDR1 is LNHDA and CDR2 is SQIVND in the germline V gene (reference sequence). There are 16 residues in the CDR3. Trimming at V came to 5 bases and at J to 1 base, leaving 5 bases not matched to a gene. CDR3 loop: CASSVTSGGTQETQYF. The DNA of the CDR3 is TGTGCCAGTAGTGTCACTAGCGGGGGGACCCAAGAGACCCAGTACTTC. The full variable domain, with the rest looked up from reference TRBV19 and TRBJ2-5, is DGGITQSPKYLFRKEGQNVTLSCEQNLNHDAMYWYRQDPGQGLRLIYYSQIVNDFQKGDIAEGYSVSREKKESFPLTVTSAQKNPTAFYLCASSVTSGGTQETQYFGPGTRLLVL.

V and J are TRBV28 and TRBJ2-7; 8 nucleotides match TRBD2. The CDR3 loop spans 15 amino acids. Germline V CDR1 and CDR2: MDHEN, SYDVKM. V lost 1 base to trimming and J lost 3 bases; unmatched junction nucleotides: 5. The DNA for the CDR3 is TGTGCCAGCAGTTTATTGACTAGCGCGGGCTACGAGCAGTACTTC. Protein sequence: CASSLLTSAGYEQYF.

The chain uses TRBV4-3 and TRBJ2-7; 13 nucleotides line up with TRBD2. The CDR3 length is 16 residues. Germline values: CDR1 LGHNA, CDR2 YSLEER. Trimming at V came to 4 bases and at J to 9 bases, leaving 12 bases not matched to a gene. This CDR3 is CASSPTGTSGKWGQYF. CDR3 bases: TGCGCCAGCAGCCCAACCGGGACTAGCGGGAAATGGGGGCAGTACTTC.

The V and J genes are TRBV5-4 and TRBJ1-6; D not resolved. V lost 1 base, J lost 10 bases, and 9 bases lay in between. From germline, CDR1 is SGHNT and CDR2 YYREEE (reference sequence). The CDR3 is 13 amino acids. CDR3 amino acids: CASSLWTNSPLHF. CDR3 DNA: TGTGCCAGCAGCTTGTGGACGAACTCACCCCTCCACTTT.

The chain carries TRBV5-1 and TRBJ1-2; 7 nucleotides align to TRBD1. Germline CDR1 is SGHRS and CDR2 is YFSETQ. This CDR3 spans 15 amino acids. The V gene end was trimmed by 3 bases and the J gene end by 0 bases; junction bases not matched to a gene: 5. The CDR3 loop reads CASSSSGGANYGYTF. CDR3 bases: TGCGCCAGCAGCTCCTCAGGGGGAGCTAACTATGGCTACACCTTC.

The chain carries TRBV5-1 and TRBJ2-2; TRBD2 is a possible D gene (5 bases). V was cut by 2 bases and J by 0 bases, with 8 bases left in between. Per the germline V gene, CDR1 is SGHRS and CDR2 is YFSETQ. This CDR3 comprises 15 residues. For the CDR3, the DNA is TGCGCCAGCAGCTTCTCGCGGGCGAACACCGGGGAGCTGTTTTTT. Translating gives CASSFSRANTGELFF.

V and J are TRBV5-5 and TRBJ1-5, with 7 bases that match TRBD1. This CDR3 has 16 amino acids. Germline-derived CDR1 and CDR2 are SGHKS and YYEKEE (reference sequence). Germline trimming cut 4 bases from V and 7 bases from J; bases unmatched to any gene: 14. CDR3 amino acids: CASSSQGLQQGQPQHF. The DNA for the CDR3 is TGTGCCAGCAGCAGCCAGGGACTCCAACAGGGGCAGCCCCAGCATTTT.

The CDR3 loop is CASSHGLAGTEEQYF. In DNA, the CDR3 is TGCGCCAGCAGCCATGGACTAGCGGGGACGGAAGAGCAGTACTTC. The V and J genes are TRBV4-3 and TRBJ2-7, with 12 positions matching TRBD2. Germline values: CDR1 LGHNA, CDR2 YSLEER. The CDR3 has 15 amino acids. V lost 3 bases to trimming and J lost 7 bases; unmatched junction nucleotides: 7.

The chain is built from TRBV30 and TRBJ2-7; D gene uncertain. The germline gives CDR1 GTSNPN, CDR2 SVGIG (reference sequence). This CDR3 spans 13 amino acids. V lost 0 bases and J lost 7, with 13 bases in between. The CDR3 here is CAWSVLGSLEQYF. The CDR3 region has the DNA TGTGCCTGGAGTGTACTCGGATCTCTGGAGCAGTACTTC.

The count of this clone is one. This chain links TRBV2 with TRBJ2-2; D is unresolved. The CDR3 covers 13 residues. Germline V CDR1 and CDR2: SNHLY, FYNNEI. The V end was cut by 3 bases, the J end by 7 bases, with 9 bases between. CDR3 bases: TGTGCCAGCAGTGAGGGTTATTTCGGGGAGCTGTTTTTT. This encodes CASSEGYFGELFF. The whole variable domain, remainder taken from reference TRBV2 and TRBJ2-2, is EPEVTQTPSHQVTQMGQEVILRCVPISNHLYFYWYRQILGQKVEFLVSFYNNEISEKSEIFDDQFSVERPDGSNFTLKIRSTKLEDSAMYFCASSEGYFGELFFGEGSRLTVL.

This rearrangement joins TRBV18 to TRBJ2-2, with no clear D. The germline CDR1 and CDR2 sequences are KGHSH and LQKENI. Trimming pared 10 bases from V and 3 bases from J, leaving 9 bases between. The CDR3 length is 12 residues. The CDR3 here is CANRAHTGELFF. DNA of the CDR3: TGTGCCAATCGGGCCCACACCGGGGAGCTGTTTTTT.

The V and J genes are TRBV10-3 and TRBJ2-5, with TRBD2 as a possible D gene (5 bases). V was clipped by 4 bases and J by 4 bases, with 16 bases between them. CDR1 ENHRY and CDR2 SYGVKD come from the germline V gene. This CDR3 contains 15 residues. The CDR3 sequence: CAISGVWGEGETQYF. CDR3 sequence (DNA): TGTGCCATCAGTGGGGTATGGGGAGAGGGAGAGACCCAGTACTTC.

The table lists this clone with a count of one. The DNA of the CDR3 is TGCGCCAGCACCTCCGGGTCAGCCCAATACGAGCAGTACTTC. Protein product: CASTSGSAQYEQYF. The V and J genes are TRBV5-1 and TRBJ2-7; D gene ambiguous. The V and J ends lost 6 bases and 4 bases respectively, with 17 bases between them. Germline CDR1 reads SGHRS; CDR2 reads YFSETQ. This CDR3 is built from 14 residues.

The V gene is TRBV7-2, the J gene TRBJ2-7, with D perhaps TRBD1 or TRBD2 (5 bases each). Per the germline V gene, CDR1 is SGHTA and CDR2 is FQGNSA. Trimming removed 1 base at V and 2 bases at J, with 15 bases between. The CDR3 consists of 16 residues. CDR3: CASSLVGAENAYEQYF. The DNA of the CDR3 is TGTGCCAGCAGCTTAGTCGGGGCAGAAAATGCCTACGAGCAGTACTTC.

V and J are TRBV7-2 and TRBJ1-2, with a weak D call TRBD1 (6 bases). CDR1 and CDR2 (germline): SGHTA, FQGNSA. The CDR3 extends over 14 amino acids. Trimming stripped 8 bases from V and 4 bases from J, with 17 bases between. DNA of the CDR3: TGTGCCAGCCCTCTTAGGGGGGCCGGCTATGGCTACACCTTC. Its translation: CASPLRGAGYGYTF. Complete variable domain (other parts from reference TRBV7-2 and TRBJ1-2): GAGVSQSPSNKVTEKGKDVELRCDPISGHTALYWYRQSLGQGLEFLIYFQGNSAPDKSGLPSDRFSAERTGGSVSTLTIQRTQQEDSAVYLCASPLRGAGYGYTFGSGTRLTVV.

The chain links TRBV5-1 to TRBJ1-3; D is unresolved. Germline V gives CDR1 SGHRS, CDR2 YFSETQ. CDR3 size: 13 residues. The ends were cut back, 4 bases at V and 4 bases at J, with 9 bases in the middle. CDR3 in DNA: TGCGCCAGCAGCACCACCGGCGGAAACACCATATATTTT. Encoded protein: CASSTTGGNTIYF.

The genes are TRBV24-1 and TRBJ2-7, with 9 bases identical to TRBD1. Germline values: CDR1 KGHDR, CDR2 SFDVKD. The CDR3 is made up of 13 amino acids. The V gene end was trimmed by 9 bases and the J gene end by 3 bases; junction bases not matched to a gene: 5. CDR3 nucleotides: TGTGCCACCCAGCCGGGACAGGGCTACGAGCAGTACTTC. It yields the protein CATQPGQGYEQYF.

The chain has TRBV7-2 and TRBJ2-1, with TRBD2 identical over 8 bases. This CDR3 has 15 residues. Looked up from germline, CDR1 is SGHTA and CDR2 is FQGNSA. V lost 5 bases to trimming and J lost 1 base; unmatched junction nucleotides: 4. CDR3 loop: CASSPGLASYNEQFF. CDR3 coding DNA: TGTGCCAGCAGCCCCGGACTAGCATCCTACAATGAGCAGTTCTTC.

This rearrangement joins TRBV4-1 to TRBJ1-4; a weak D match, TRBD1 (5 bases). The CDR3 has 15 residues. Germline-derived CDR1 and CDR2 are MGHRA and YSYEKL. Trimming left V 2 bases short and J 4 bases short, with 11 bases between. CDR3 amino acids: CASSQSRALNEKLFF. In DNA, the CDR3 is TGCGCCAGCAGCCAAAGCAGGGCCCTTAATGAAAAACTGTTTTTT.

The chain is built from TRBV28 and TRBJ2-1; 11 positions agree with TRBD2. The CDR3 has 14 amino acids. Germline CDR1 and CDR2: MDHEN and SYDVKM. V trimming: 6 bases; J trimming: 8 bases; junction bases outside the gene matches: 6. CDR3 bases: TGTGCCAGCAGGTCGACTAGCGGGGACTATGAGCAGTTCTTC. It specifies CASRSTSGDYEQFF.

This clone was seen a single time. The J gene is TRBJ1-2, the V gene TRBV5-6; D may be TRBD1 (5 bases). Per the germline V gene, CDR1 is SGHDT and CDR2 is YYEEEE. Deletions cut 0 bases from V and 8 bases from J, with 11 bases between. CDR3 length: 13 amino acids. Here the CDR3 DNA reads TGTGCCAGCAGCTTGGCGGACACCTCCGGCTACACCTTC. It codes for CASSLADTSGYTF.

The DNA for the CDR3 is TGTGCCAGCAGTCTTCTTGACACGTACAATGAGCAGTTCTTC. Translation: CASSLLDTYNEQFF. The chain employs TRBV28 and TRBJ2-1; no clear D gene. Between the trimmed V and J ends, which lost 5 bases and 4 bases, there was a span of 12 bases. Per germline, CDR1 MDHEN and CDR2 SYDVKM. The CDR3 runs 14 residues.

In its sample, this clone was seen once. V gene TRBV28 combines with J gene TRBJ1-3; TRBD1 agrees at 8 bases. Germline CDR1 reads MDHEN; CDR2 reads SYDVKM. The CDR3 runs 16 residues. V shed 4 bases, J shed 3 bases, and the junction held 8 bases outside the gene matches. The CDR3 here is CASSSPGGRGGNTIYF. The CDR3 DNA reads TGTGCCAGCAGTTCGCCAGGGGGCAGGGGTGGAAACACCATATATTTT.